The clone carrying this TCR beta chain has ten or more counts. The antigen remains undetermined. The source of the sample is a study of T-cell reconstitution after alpha-beta-depleted transplantation in children. Findings and limits, study-wide: Day-60 TCRbeta diversity that was high in some patients was derived from surviving recipient T cells and thymic progenitors. There were reportedly several hundred expanded graft clones from which alpha-beta T cells came about two months after transplant. A year post-transplant, T-cell counts and diversity derived mostly from newly produced T cells.

Germline lookup yields CDR1 SGHRS and CDR2 YFSETQ. V dropped 10 bases and J dropped 3; count of bases not matched to a gene: 12. This CDR3 is built from 15 residues. The TCRbeta library incorporated unique molecular identifiers. TCRdb redid the calling of the PCR reads with MiXCR, one entry per CDR3 protein. Here the sample spans 55,000 to 90,000 distinct CDR3 sequences, roughly 5.2% being singletons. The material sequenced was PBMCs, mostly from graft donor cells, taken 180 days after TCRalphabeta/CD19-depleted stem cell transplant. This clonotype was sampled from a boy younger than two who had a stem cell transplant for acute myeloid leukemia, so the T cells may come from the graft donor. This chain connects TRBV5-1 to TRBJ2-1; 8 bases are shared with TRBD1. CDR3 region: CAAISVGQGYNEQFF. CDR3 sequence (DNA): TGCGCCGCCATCTCCGTAGGACAGGGCTACAATGAGCAGTTCTTC.